This entry describes one TCR beta chain. The assay was immunoSEQ multiplex PCR, and TCRdb's table has in-frame clones only and misses some. The data hold 200,000 to 250,000 clones, with roughly 83% observed a single time. These data originate in a study of blood T cell repertoires in COVID-19. Germline assignment: CDR1 SQVTM and CDR2 ANQGSEA. The CDR3 extends over 18 amino acids. Trimming took 1 base from V and 2 from J; bases not matched to a gene: 11. Material: PBMCs or T cells enriched from blood (not recorded which). The J gene is TRBJ1-2, the V gene TRBV29-1; TRBD1 agrees at 12 bases. This sequence was found in a woman aged 45-65 years who had recovered from COVID-19. CDR3 in amino acids: CSVEAPRDRGRDNYGYTF. Written as DNA, the CDR3 is TGCAGCGTTGAAGCCCCAAGGGACAGGGGGCGCGACAACTATGGCTACACCTTC.